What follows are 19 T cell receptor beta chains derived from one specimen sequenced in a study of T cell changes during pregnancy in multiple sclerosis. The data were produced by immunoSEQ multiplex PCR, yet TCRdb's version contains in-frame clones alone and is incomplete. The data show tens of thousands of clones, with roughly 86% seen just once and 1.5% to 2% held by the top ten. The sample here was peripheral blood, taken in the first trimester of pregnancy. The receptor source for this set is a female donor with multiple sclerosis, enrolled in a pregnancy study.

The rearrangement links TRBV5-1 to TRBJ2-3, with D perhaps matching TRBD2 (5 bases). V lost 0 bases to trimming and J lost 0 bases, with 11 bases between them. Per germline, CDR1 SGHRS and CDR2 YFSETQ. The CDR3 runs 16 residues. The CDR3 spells CASSLAAVTSTDTQYF. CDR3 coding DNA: TGCGCCAGCAGCTTGGCAGCGGTAACTAGCACAGATACGCAGTATTTT.

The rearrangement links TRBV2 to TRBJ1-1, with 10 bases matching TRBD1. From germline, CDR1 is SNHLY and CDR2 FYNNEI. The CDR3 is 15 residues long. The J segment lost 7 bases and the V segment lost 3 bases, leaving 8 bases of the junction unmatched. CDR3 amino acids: CASSEWGQGSIEAFF. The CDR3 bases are TGTGCCAGCAGTGAGTGGGGACAGGGGTCGATTGAAGCTTTCTTT.

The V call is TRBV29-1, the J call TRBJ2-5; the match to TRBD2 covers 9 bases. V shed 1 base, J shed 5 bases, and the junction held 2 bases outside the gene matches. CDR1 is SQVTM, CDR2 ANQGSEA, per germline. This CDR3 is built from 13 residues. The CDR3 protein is CSVEGGGGETQYF. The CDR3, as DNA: TGCAGCGTTGAAGGCGGGGGGGGTGAGACCCAGTACTTC.

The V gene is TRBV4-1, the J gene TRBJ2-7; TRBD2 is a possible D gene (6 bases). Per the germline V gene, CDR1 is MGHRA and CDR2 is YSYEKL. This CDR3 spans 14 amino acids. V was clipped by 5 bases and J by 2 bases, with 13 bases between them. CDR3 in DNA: TGCGCCAGCAGCGGAGGCCCGGGGGCCTACGAGCAGTACTTC. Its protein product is CASSGGPGAYEQYF.

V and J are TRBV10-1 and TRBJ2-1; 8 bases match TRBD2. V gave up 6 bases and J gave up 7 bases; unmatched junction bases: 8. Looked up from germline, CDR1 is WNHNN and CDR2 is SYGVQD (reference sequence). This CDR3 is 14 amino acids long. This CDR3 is CASSRTSTGNEQFF. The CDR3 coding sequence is TGCGCCAGCAGCCGGACTAGCACCGGGAATGAGCAGTTCTTC.

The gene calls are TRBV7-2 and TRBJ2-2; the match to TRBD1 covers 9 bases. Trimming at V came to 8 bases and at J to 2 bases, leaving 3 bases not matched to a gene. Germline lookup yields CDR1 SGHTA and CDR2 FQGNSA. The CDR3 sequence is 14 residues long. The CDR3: CASGGQGNTGELFF. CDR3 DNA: TGTGCCAGCGGGGGACAGGGTAACACCGGGGAGCTGTTTTTT.

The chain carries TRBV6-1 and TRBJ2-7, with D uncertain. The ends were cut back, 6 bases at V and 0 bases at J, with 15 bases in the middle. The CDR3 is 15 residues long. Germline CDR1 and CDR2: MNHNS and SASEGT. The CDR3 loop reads CASRPQALNSYEQYF. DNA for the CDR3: TGTGCCAGCAGACCTCAGGCGCTTAACTCCTACGAGCAGTACTTC.

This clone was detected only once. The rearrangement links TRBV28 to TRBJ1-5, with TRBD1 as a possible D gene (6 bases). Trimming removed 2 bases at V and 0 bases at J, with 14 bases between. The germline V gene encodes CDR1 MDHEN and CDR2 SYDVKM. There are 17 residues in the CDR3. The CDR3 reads CASSLPGGRGSNQPQHF. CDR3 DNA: TGTGCCAGCAGTTTACCTGGGGGCAGGGGTAGCAATCAGCCCCAGCATTTT.

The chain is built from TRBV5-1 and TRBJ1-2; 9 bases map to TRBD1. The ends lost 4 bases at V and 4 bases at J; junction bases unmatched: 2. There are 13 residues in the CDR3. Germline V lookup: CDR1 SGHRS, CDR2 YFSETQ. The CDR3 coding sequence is TGCGCCAGCAGCCCGGACAGGGGCTATGGCTACACCTTC. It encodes CASSPDRGYGYTF. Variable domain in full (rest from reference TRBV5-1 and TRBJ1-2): KAGVTQTPRYLIKTRGQQVTLSCSPISGHRSVSWYQQTPGQGLQFLFEYFSETQRNKGNFPGRFSGRQFSNSRSEMNVSTLELGDSALYLCASSPDRGYGYTFGSGTRLTVV.

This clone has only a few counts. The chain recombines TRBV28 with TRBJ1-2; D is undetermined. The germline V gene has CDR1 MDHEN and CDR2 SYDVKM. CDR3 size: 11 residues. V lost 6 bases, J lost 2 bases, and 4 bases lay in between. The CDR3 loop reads CASRSNYGYTF. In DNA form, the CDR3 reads TGTGCCAGCAGATCAAACTATGGCTACACCTTC.

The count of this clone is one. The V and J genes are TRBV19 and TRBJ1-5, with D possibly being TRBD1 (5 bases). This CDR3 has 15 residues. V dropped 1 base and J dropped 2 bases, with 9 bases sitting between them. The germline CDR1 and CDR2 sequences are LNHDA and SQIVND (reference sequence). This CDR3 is CASSIGGGGNQPQHF. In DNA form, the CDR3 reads TGTGCCAGTAGTATAGGGGGCGGGGGCAATCAGCCCCAGCATTTT.

CDR3 nucleotide sequence: TGTGCCATCAGTGACACCCCGGGACTAGCGGACCACGAGCAGTACTTC. Its protein product is CAISDTPGLADHEQYF. This chain uses TRBV10-3 with TRBJ2-7, with TRBD2 matching 11 bases. Germline trimming cut 3 bases from V and 5 bases from J; bases unmatched to any gene: 9. Looked up from germline, CDR1 is ENHRY and CDR2 is SYGVKD. CDR3 size: 16 residues.

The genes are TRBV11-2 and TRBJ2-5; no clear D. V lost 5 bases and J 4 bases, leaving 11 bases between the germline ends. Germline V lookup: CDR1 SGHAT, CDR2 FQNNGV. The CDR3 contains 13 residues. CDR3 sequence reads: CASSLHPGETQYF. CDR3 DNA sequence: TGTGCCAGCAGCCTCCACCCGGGAGAGACCCAGTACTTC.

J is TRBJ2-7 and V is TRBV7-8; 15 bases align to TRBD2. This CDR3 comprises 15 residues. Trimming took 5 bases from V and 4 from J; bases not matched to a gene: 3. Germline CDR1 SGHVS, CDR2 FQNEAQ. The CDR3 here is CASSPGLAGGYEQYF. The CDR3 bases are TGTGCCAGCAGCCCCGGACTAGCGGGAGGGTACGAGCAGTACTTC. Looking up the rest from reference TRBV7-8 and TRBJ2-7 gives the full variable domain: GAGVSQSPRYKVAKRGQDVALRCDPISGHVSLFWYQQALGQGPEFLTYFQNEAQLDKSGLPSDRFFAERPEGSVSTLKIQRTQQEDSAVYLCASSPGLAGGYEQYFGPGTRLTVT.

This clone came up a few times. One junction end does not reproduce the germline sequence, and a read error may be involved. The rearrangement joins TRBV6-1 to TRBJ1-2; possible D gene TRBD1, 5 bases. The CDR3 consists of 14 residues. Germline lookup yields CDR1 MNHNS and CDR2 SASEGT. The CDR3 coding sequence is TGTGCCAGCAGGGAAGACAGAACGAACTATGGCTACACCTTC. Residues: CASREDRTNYGYTF.

The CDR3 sequence: CASSEAGTGGGEQYF. For the CDR3, the DNA is TGTGCCAGCAGTGAAGCCGGGACAGGGGGAGGTGAGCAGTACTTC. This chain connects TRBV2 to TRBJ2-7; 11 positions match TRBD1. The CDR3 sequence is 15 residues long. With 0 bases clipped from V and 7 bases from J, the junction kept 5 bases outside the gene matches. Germline CDR1 and CDR2: SNHLY and FYNNEI.

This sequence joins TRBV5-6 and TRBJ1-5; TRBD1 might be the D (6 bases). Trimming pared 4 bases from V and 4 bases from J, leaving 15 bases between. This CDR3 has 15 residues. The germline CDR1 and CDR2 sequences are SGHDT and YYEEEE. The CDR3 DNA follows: TGTGCCAGCAGCGCCACAGGGTCTACGAATCAGCCCCAGCATTTT. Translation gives CASSATGSTNQPQHF.

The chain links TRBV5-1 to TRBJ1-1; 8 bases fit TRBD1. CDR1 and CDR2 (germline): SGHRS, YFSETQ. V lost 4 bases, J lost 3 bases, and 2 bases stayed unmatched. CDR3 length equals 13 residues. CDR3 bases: TGCGCCAGCAGCCTACAGGGGGACACTGAAGCTTTCTTT. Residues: CASSLQGDTEAFF.

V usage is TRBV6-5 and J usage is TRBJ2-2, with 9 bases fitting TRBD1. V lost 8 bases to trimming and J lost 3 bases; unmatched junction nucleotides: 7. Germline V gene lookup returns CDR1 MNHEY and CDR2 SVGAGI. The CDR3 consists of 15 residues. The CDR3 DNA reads TGTGCCAGCGGGGTAGGGACAGGGCACACCGGGGAGCTGTTTTTT. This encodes CASGVGTGHTGELFF.